This T cell receptor beta chain was captured in a study of sequential checkpoint blockade in melanoma. Study-level background: Arm A got nivolumab then ipilimumab; arm B the reverse, 1:1. After both sequences, patients received maintenance nivolumab.

Treatment defined: randomized to nivolumab then ipilimumab (arm A) or the reverse (arm B). None of the patients previously received DNA-damaging chemotherapy. Live CD3+CD8+ CD19− CD56− cells were sorted from PBMCs. Between the trimmed V and J ends, which lost 3 bases and 3 bases, there was a span of 7 bases. CDR3 size: 13 residues. Germline values: CDR1 LNHDA, CDR2 SQIVND (reference sequence). Method: immunoSEQ multiplex PCR; TCRdb's copy keeps in-frame clones and lacks some. The table records about 12,000 clones, roughly 79% of them present only once. This sequence originates from a human donor with melanoma. The J gene is TRBJ2-3, the V gene TRBV19, with a possible D match to TRBD1 (5 bases). Sequenced here: CD8+ T cells sorted from blood (inferred from file names), sampled from a patient given nivolumab and ipilimumab in sequence. The CDR3 protein is CASSIQGTDTQYF. The CDR3 nucleotides read TGTGCCAGTAGTATTCAGGGAACAGATACGCAGTATTTT. The variable domain in full, with the rest retrieved from reference TRBV19 and TRBJ2-3, is DGGITQSPKYLFRKEGQNVTLSCEQNLNHDAMYWYRQDPGQGLRLIYYSQIVNDFQKGDIAEGYSVSREKKESFPLTVTSAQKNPTAFYLCASSIQGTDTQYFGPGTRLTVL.